These 7 T cell receptor beta chains were all obtained from the same sample, sequenced in a study of cytomegalovirus exposure and HLA in healthy donors. It was with 60 Vbeta and 13 Jbeta primers that the PCR ran. Using immunoSEQ multiplex PCR, the repertoire was profiled, and TCRdb retains in-frame clones only, with some absent. The table includes about 84,000 clones, 63% detected once. Sequencing was carried out using PBMCs. The receptor set was obtained from a woman between 40 and 55 years old in good health and CMV-seropositive.

J is TRBJ2-1 and V is TRBV5-1; 7 bases line up with TRBD2. CDR3 size: 15 residues. Per the germline V gene, CDR1 is SGHRS and CDR2 is YFSETQ. Unmatched junction bases numbered 11, after V lost 2 bases and J lost 9 bases. Written as DNA, the CDR3 is TGCGCCAGCAGCTTCTCTAGCGGCGTGGTGGGTGAGCAGTTCTTC. It translates to CASSFSSGVVGEQFF.

The chain is built from TRBV5-1 and TRBJ2-3, with TRBD2 identical over 7 bases. V shed 1 base and J 8 bases; nucleotides not matched to a gene: 10. The CDR3 covers 15 residues. CDR1 SGHRS and CDR2 YFSETQ come from the germline V gene. CDR3 coding DNA: TGCGCCAGCAGCTTGCAGGCGGGAGCAGAGGGTACGCAGTATTTT. This gives the protein CASSLQAGAEGTQYF.

This clone was picked up a small number of times. This chain links TRBV4-1 with TRBJ2-1, with TRBD2 identical over 14 bases. V lost 1 base, J lost 7 bases, and 0 bases stayed unmatched. Per germline, CDR1 MGHRA and CDR2 YSYEKL. This CDR3 comprises 15 residues. CDR3 coding DNA: TGCGCCAGCAGCCAAGGGACTAGCGGGAGGAATGAGCAGTTCTTC. Its translation is CASSQGTSGRNEQFF.

This chain uses TRBV4-1 with TRBJ2-3, with 9 bases matching TRBD2. CDR3 length: 16 amino acids. Germline V CDR1 and CDR2: MGHRA, YSYEKL. V lost 3 bases and J lost 3; bases outside the gene matches: 7. The CDR3 is CASSQNSGSRTDTQYF. The CDR3 nucleotides read TGCGCCAGCAGCCAGAATAGCGGGAGTAGAACAGATACGCAGTATTTT.

This clone was seen a single time. The J gene is TRBJ1-2, the V gene TRBV15; the D gene is possibly TRBD1 (5 bases). V was shortened by 0 bases and J by 6 bases, with 8 bases between the two germline ends. The CDR3 runs 13 residues. Germline CDR1 is LNHNV and CDR2 is YYDKDF (reference sequence). The CDR3 DNA sequence: TGTGCCACCAGCAGAGATCAAGGGGATGGCTACACCTTC. Amino acid sequence: CATSRDQGDGYTF.

The CDR3 here is CASSGQGGTYNEQFF. As DNA, the CDR3 is TGCGCCAGCAGCGGTCAGGGGGGCACATACAATGAGCAGTTCTTC. V usage is TRBV4-3 and J usage is TRBJ2-1; weak D call: TRBD1 (7 bases). Germline V gene data show CDR1 as LGHNA and CDR2 as YSLEER. CDR3 length: 15 amino acids. V dropped 5 bases and J dropped 4 bases, with 15 bases sitting between them.

The V gene is TRBV5-1, the J gene TRBJ2-7; TRBD1 matches at 9 bases. The germline V gene encodes CDR1 SGHRS and CDR2 YFSETQ. CDR3 length: 16 residues. The ends lost 4 bases at V and 4 bases at J; junction bases unmatched: 12. CDR3 residues: CASSIGQGTTLYEQYF. The CDR3 DNA reads TGCGCCAGCAGCATCGGACAGGGGACCACTCTATACGAGCAGTACTTC.